This is a list of T cell receptor beta chains from one sample in a study of tumor-infiltrating lymphocytes in primary liver carcinoma. TCRdb redid the calling of the multiplex PCR reads with MiXCR, one entry per CDR3 protein. The data contain 20,000 to 25,000 distinct CDR3 sequences, roughly 85% of them singletons. The sequenced sample consisted of liver tumor tissue from sampling region 1. These receptors were collected from a woman in her twenties or thirties with primary liver carcinoma and hepatitis B virus infection. Both conserved end residues are part of each CDR3. A D gene is named only where the DNA matches it firmly. Clone size is shown for a subset of rows, as once, few, many or a class of expanded clone.

>TRBD2|16|TRBJ2-1|TRBV11-2|.
TGTGCCAACACCACCTCTCTAGCGGGAGGATACAATGAGCGGTTCTTC
CANTTSLAGGYNERFF
>.|18|TRBJ2-1|TRBV11-2|.
TGTGCCAGCAGCTTAACAGCTCTCTCCCAGAGCTCCTACAATGAGCAGTTCTTC
CASSLTALSQSSYNEQFF
>.|14|TRBJ1-6|TRBV5-6|.
TGTGCCAGCAGCTTGGTAGTACTGGGATCATCCCACCACTTT
CASSLVVLGSSHHF
>.|15|TRBJ2-2|TRBV5-6|.
TGTGCCAGCAGCTTGCGGTTCTCTAACACAGGGGAGCTGTTTTTT
CASSLRFSNTGELFF
>.|17|TRBJ2-1|TRBV10-3|.
TGTGTCATCAGTGAGACCATGGCTGCTAGCGCCTACAATGGGCAGTTCTTC
CVISETMAASAYNGQFF
>.|13|TRBJ2-2|TRBV10-2|.
TGCGCCAGCAGCGGGACCCCCACCGGGGAGCTGTTTTTT
CASSGTPTGELFF
>.|16|TRBJ2-3|TRBV11-2|once
TGCGCCAGCAACGCGGAACTAACGGGTATTGTTGATACGCAGTATTTT
CASNAELTGIVDTQYF
>.|15|TRBJ2-7|TRBV14|.
TGTGCCAGGAGCCAGGCGGCGGGGACTGACTACTATCAGTACTTC
CARSQAAGTDYYQYF
>.|15|TRBJ1-2|TRBV11-2|.
TGTGCCAGCAGCTTAGGGACAGATGCTAACTATGCCTACACCTTC
CASSLGTDANYAYTF
>.|12|TRBJ2-1|TRBV11-1|.
TGTGCCAGTAGAGGGACGGGACGGGGGCAGTTCTTC
CASRGTGRGQFF
>.|18|TRBJ1-2|TRBV6-1|few
TGTACCAGCAGTGAACGGTTCCCGGACCTTAGATCTAACTATGGCTACACCTTC
CTSSERFPDLRSNYGYTF
>.|13|TRBJ1-5|TRBV28|.
TGTGCTAGCAGGGATGTCCCTAATCAGCCCCAGCATTTT
CASRDVPNQPQHF
>.|16|TRBJ2-1|TRBV11-3|.
TGTGCCAGCAGTTCAATGGGACACGGCTTCTTGGATGAGCAGTCATTC
CASSSMGHGFLDEQSF